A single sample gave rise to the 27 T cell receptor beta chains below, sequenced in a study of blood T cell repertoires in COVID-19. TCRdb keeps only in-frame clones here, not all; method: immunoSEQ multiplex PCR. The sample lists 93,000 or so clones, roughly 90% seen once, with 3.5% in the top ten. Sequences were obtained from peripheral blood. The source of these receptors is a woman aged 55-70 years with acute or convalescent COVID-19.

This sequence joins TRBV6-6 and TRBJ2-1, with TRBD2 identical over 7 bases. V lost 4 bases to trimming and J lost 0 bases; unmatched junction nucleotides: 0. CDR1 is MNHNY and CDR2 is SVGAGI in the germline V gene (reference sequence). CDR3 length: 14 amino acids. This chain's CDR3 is CASSSSGSYNEQFF. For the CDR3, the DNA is TGTGCCAGCAGTTCTAGCGGCTCCTACAATGAGCAGTTCTTC.

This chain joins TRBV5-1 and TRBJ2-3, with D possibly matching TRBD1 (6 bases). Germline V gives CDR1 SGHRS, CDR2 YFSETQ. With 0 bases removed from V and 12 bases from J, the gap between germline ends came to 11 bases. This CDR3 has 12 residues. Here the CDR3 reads CASSLEQGPQYF. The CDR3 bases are TGCGCCAGCAGCTTGGAACAGGGACCACAGTATTTT. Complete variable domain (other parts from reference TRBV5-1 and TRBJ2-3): KAGVTQTPRYLIKTRGQQVTLSCSPISGHRSVSWYQQTPGQGLQFLFEYFSETQRNKGNFPGRFSGRQFSNSRSEMNVSTLELGDSALYLCASSLEQGPQYFGPGTRLTVL.

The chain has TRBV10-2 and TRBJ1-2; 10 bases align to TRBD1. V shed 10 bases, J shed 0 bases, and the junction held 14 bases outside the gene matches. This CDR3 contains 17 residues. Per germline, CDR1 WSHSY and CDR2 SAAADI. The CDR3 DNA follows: TGCGCCACAGGGGGACCGGGACAGGGGATGGCTAACTATGGCTACACCTTC. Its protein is CATGGPGQGMANYGYTF.

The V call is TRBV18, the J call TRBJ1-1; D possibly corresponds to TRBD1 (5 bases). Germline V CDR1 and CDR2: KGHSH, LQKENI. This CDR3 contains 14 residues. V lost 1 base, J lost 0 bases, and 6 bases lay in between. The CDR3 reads CASSPQGLNTEAFF. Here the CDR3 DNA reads TGTGCCAGCTCACCACAGGGGTTGAACACTGAAGCTTTCTTT.

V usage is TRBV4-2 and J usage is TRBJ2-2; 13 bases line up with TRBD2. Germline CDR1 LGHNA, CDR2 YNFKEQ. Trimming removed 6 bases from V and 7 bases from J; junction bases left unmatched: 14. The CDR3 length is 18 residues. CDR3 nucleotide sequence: TGTGCCAGCAGTCCCTTTTTAACTAGCGGGAGGGGGGACGGGGAGCTGTTTTTT. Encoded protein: CASSPFLTSGRGDGELFF.

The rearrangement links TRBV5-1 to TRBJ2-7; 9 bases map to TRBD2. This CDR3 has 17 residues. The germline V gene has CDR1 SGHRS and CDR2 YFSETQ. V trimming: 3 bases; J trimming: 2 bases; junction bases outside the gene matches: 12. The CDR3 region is CASSSGLATKKTYEQYV. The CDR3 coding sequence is TGCGCCAGCAGCTCCGGACTAGCGACGAAGAAAACCTACGAGCAGTACGTC.

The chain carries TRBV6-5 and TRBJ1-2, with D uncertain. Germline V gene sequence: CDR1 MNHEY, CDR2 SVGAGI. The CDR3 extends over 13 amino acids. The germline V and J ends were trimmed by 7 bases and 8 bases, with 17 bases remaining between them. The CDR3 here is CASTPRLDGGYTF. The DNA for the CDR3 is TGTGCCAGCACCCCCCGGCTCGACGGGGGCTACACCTTC.

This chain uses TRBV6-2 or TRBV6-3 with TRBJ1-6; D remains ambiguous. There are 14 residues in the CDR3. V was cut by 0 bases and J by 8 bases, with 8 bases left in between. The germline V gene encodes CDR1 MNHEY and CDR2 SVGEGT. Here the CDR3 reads CASSYSQVYSPLHF. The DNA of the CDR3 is TGTGCCAGCAGTTACTCCCAGGTTTATTCACCCCTCCACTTT.

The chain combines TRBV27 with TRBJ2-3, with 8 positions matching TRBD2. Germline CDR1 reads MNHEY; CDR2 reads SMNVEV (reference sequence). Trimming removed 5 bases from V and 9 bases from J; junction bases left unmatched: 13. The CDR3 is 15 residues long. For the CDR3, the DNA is TGTGCCAGCAGTCCCGTTGGCGGGAGGCCCGGGACGCAGTATTTT. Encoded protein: CASSPVGGRPGTQYF.

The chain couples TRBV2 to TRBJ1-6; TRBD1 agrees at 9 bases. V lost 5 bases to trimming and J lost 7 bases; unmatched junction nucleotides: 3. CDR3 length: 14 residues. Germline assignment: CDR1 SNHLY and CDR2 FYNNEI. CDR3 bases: TGTGCCAGCAGTTGGACAGGGGAAAATTCACCCCTCCACTTT. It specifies CASSWTGENSPLHF.

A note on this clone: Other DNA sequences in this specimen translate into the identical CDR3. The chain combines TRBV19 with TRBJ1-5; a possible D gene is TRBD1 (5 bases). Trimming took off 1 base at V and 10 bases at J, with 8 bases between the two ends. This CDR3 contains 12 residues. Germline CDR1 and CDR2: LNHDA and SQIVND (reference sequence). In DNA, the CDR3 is TGTGCCAGTAGTATAGTCCAGGGCCCCCAGCATTTT. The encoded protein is CASSIVQGPQHF.

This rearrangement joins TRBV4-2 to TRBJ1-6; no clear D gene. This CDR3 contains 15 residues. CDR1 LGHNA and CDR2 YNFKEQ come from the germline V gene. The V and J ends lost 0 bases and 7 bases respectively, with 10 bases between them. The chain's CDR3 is CASSQDIRGNSPLHF. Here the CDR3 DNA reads TGTGCCAGCAGCCAAGATATACGAGGGAATTCACCCCTCCACTTT.

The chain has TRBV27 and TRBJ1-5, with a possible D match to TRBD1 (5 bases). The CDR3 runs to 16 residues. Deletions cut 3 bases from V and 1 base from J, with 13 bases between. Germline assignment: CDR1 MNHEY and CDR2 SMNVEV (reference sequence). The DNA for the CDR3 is TGTGCCAGCAGTTTCACAGGAGTTGGGAGCAATCAGCCCCAGCATTTT. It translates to CASSFTGVGSNQPQHF.

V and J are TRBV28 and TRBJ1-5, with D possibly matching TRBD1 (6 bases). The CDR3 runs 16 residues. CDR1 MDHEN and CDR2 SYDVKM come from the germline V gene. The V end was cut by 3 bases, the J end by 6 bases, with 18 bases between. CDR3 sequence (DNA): TGTGCCAGCAGTTTGTCTGGTGGGGGGGGGCTTCAGCCCCAGCATTTT. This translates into CASSLSGGGGLQPQHF.

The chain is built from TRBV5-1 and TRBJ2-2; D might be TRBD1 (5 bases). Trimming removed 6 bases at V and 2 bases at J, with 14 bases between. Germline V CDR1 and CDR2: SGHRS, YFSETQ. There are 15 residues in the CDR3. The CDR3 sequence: CASTPIGQNTGELFF. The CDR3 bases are TGCGCCAGCACTCCCATAGGACAAAACACCGGGGAGCTGTTTTTT.

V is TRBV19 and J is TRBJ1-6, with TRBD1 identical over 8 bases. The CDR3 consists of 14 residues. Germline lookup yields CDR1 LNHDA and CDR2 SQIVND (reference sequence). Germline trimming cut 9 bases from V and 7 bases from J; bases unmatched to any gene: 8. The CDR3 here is CASARQGPNSPLHF. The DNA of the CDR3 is TGTGCCAGCGCTCGACAGGGGCCGAATTCACCCCTCCACTTT.

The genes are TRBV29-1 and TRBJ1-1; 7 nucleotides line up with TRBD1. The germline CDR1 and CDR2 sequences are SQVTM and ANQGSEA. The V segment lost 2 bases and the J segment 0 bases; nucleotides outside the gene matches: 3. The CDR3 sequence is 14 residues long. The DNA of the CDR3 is TGCAGCGTTGAATGGGGACAGATGAACACTGAAGCTTTCTTT. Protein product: CSVEWGQMNTEAFF.

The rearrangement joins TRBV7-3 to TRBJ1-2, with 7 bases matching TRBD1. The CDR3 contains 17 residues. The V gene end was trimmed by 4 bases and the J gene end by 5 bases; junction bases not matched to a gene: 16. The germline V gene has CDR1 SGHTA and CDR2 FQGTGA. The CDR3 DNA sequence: TGTGCCAGCAGCTCCCAGACAGGGATGGTTGGGGTGTATGGCTACACCTTC. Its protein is CASSSQTGMVGVYGYTF.

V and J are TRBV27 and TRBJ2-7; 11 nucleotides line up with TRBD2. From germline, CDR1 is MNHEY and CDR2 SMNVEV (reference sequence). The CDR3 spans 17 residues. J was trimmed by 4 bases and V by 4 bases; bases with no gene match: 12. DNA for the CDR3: TGTGCCAGCAGTTCAGGCGTTCCGGGACTAGCGGCATACGAGCAGTACTTC. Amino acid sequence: CASSSGVPGLAAYEQYF.

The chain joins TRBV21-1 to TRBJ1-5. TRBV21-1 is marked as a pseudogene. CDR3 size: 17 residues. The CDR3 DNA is TGTGCCAGCAGCAAAATGGATGCGGGCGTAAGCAATCAGCCCCAGCATTTT. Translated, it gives CASSKMDAGVSNQPQHF.

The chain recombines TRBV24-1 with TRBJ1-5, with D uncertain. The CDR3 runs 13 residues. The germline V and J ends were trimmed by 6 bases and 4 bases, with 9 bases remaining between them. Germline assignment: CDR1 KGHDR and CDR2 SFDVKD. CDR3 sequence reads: CATSRGGNQPQHF. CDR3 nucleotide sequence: TGTGCCACCAGTCGAGGCGGAAATCAGCCCCAGCATTTT.

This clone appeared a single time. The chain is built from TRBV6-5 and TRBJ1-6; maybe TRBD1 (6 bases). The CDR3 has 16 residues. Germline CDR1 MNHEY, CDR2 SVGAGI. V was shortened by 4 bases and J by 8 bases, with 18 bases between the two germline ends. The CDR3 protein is CASSSWGQGKDSPLHF. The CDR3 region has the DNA TGTGCCAGCAGTTCTTGGGGGCAGGGCAAGGATTCACCCCTCCACTTT.

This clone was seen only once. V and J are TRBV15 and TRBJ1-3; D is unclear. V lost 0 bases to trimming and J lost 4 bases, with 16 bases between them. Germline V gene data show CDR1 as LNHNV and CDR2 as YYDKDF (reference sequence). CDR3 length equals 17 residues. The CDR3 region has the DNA TGTGCCACCAGCAGAGATCCTGGGGAGGGATCAGGAAACACCATATATTTT. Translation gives CATSRDPGEGSGNTIYF.

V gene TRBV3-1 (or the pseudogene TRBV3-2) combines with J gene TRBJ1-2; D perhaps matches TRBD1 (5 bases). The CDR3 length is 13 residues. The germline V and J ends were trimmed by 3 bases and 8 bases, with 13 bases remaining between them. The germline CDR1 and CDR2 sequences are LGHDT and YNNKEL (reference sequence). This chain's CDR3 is CASSHGGRGGYTF. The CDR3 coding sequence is TGTGCCAGCAGCCACGGGGGTCGAGGGGGCTACACCTTC.

CDR3 coding DNA: TGCGCCAGCAGCCAAGGGTCGAGGGATACGCAGTATTTT. Protein sequence: CASSQGSRDTQYF. V usage is TRBV4-1 and J usage is TRBJ2-3; D remains unclear. The germline CDR1 and CDR2 sequences are MGHRA and YSYEKL. Trimming left V 1 base short and J 6 bases short, with 8 bases between. This CDR3 contains 13 residues.

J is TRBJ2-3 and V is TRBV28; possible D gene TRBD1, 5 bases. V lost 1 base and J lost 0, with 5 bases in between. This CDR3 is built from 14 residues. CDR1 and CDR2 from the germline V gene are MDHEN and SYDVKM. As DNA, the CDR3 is TGTGCCAGCAGTTTATCAGGGAGCACAGATACGCAGTATTTT. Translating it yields CASSLSGSTDTQYF.

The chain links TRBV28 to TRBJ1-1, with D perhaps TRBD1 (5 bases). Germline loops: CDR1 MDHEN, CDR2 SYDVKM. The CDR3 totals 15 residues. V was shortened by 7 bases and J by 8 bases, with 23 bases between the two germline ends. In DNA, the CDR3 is TGTGCCAGCACCCCCCGCGGGGCTCCTTCGCCCGAAGCTTTCTTT. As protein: CASTPRGAPSPEAFF.